This TCR beta chain was obtained from a study of T cells in Graves' hyperthyroidism and ophthalmopathy. This clonotype occurred many times. The antigen is not known. General study results and limits: Researchers found most expanded thyroid clonotypes above 0.001 in blood as well.

Amplification targeted TCR beta CDR3 regions from RNA transcripts. HTBI primers were the set used in a first-round RT-PCR of the TCR CDR3. MiXCR, run by TCRdb on the multiplex PCR reads, gives a single entry per CDR3 protein. The sample gives over 150,000 distinct CDR3 sequences, around 16% of which show up once; more than 50% is in the top ten. Trimming stripped 6 bases from V and 8 bases from J, with 19 bases between. The CDR3 loop spans 14 amino acids. The sequence came from a woman aged 50 to 60 with Graves' hyperthyroidism. The gene calls are TRBV12-3 or TRBV12-4 and TRBJ1-2, with a weak D call TRBD1 (6 bases). What was sequenced was blood. The CDR3, as DNA: TGTGCCAGCAGCCTAAATACAGGGATCGTCGGCTACACCTTC. As protein: CASSLNTGIVGYTF.